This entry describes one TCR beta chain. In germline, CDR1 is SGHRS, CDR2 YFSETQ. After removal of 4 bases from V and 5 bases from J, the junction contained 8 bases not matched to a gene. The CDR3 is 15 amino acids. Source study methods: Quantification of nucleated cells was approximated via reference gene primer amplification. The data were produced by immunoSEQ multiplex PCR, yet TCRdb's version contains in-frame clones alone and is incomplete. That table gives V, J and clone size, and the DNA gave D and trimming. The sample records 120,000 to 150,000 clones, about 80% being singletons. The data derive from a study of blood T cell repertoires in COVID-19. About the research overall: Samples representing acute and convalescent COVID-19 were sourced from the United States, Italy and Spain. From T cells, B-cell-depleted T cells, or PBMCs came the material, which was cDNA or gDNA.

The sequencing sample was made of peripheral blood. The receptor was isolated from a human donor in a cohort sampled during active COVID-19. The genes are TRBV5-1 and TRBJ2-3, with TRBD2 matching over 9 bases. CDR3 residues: CASSVGTSSGDTQYF. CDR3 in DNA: TGCGCCAGCAGCGTTGGGACTAGCTCAGGAGATACGCAGTATTTT.